This T cell receptor (beta chain) originates from a study of control samples from healthy donors and cancer patients (dated by TCRdb to 2018 to 2021). Clipping removes 3 bases from V and 1 base from J, with 5 as the unmatched junction base count. Taken from cysteine to phenylalanine, the CDR3 has 16 residues. Of the read, only the CDR3 DNA is kept; its 48 bases are in frame from base 1. As encoded in the germline V gene, CDR1 is SGHDT while CDR2 is YYEEEE. This clone appeared a single time. Its antigen is currently not known. Per-base quality was not reported, and no clone a single base away is much larger than it. Library preparation employed the immunoSEQ multiplex PCR assay. Sourced from immuneACCESS, this table was stored by TCRdb with only in-frame sequences that have V and J called. A share of the clones is absent; for the studies checked, an unresolved V gene accounts for under half, and the remainder has no known explanation. This sample lists some 56,000 clones; over 85% were detected once. 2.4% of the sample belongs to the ten largest clones.

The receptor was isolated from a man aged 25-45 years in good health. The V and J genes are TRBV5-6 and TRBJ1-4; 8 of the junction bases match TRBD1. The sequenced sample was blood. The CDR3 in this case is CASSSRTGITNEKLFF. The nucleotide sequence is TGTGCCAGCAGCTCCCGGACAGGGATAACTAATGAAAAACTGTTTTTT.